Here is one T cell receptor (beta chain) with its context. Antigen specificity is unknown. V lost 3 bases to trimming and J lost 3 bases; unmatched junction nucleotides: 12. CDR3 size: 16 residues. In germline, CDR1 is SGHRS, CDR2 YFSETQ. Clones were read by immunoSEQ multiplex PCR, and TCRdb kept only the in-frame ones, dropping some. The repertoire includes hundreds of thousands of clones, approximately 95% of them detected once, and about 0.064% sits in the top ten. The source of the sample is a study of shared clonotypes between healthy human individuals. The study, taken as a whole, reports: An expected dependence of interdonor clonotype sharing on sequencing depth was noted. Investigators collected only blood, and repertoires in tissues likely differ. Sorted-subset sequencing was shown by rarefaction to be incomplete despite large depth. It was observed that approximately 5% of naive CD4 clonotypes were shared across several donors.

This clonotype was sampled from a woman aged 25 to 39 in good health. Input material: naive CD4+ T cells sorted from blood. Subset in this sample: CD45RA+ positively selected. The chain has TRBV5-1 and TRBJ2-7, with 7 bases fitting TRBD1. CDR3 amino acids: CASSSSRDSFNYEQYF. The CDR3 DNA follows: TGCGCCAGCAGCTCAAGCCGGGACAGTTTTAACTACGAGCAGTACTTC.